This TCR beta chain was identified in a study of blood T cells in healthy people across ages. Regarding the study as a whole: Both higher diversity and more naive CD4+ cells marked long-lived donors when set against aged donors. Measured against age, TCR beta diversity per million T cells decreased in a roughly linear manner.

Donation came from healthy Caucasian individuals in Russia who were aged 6 to 90. Germline CDR1 reads SQVTM; CDR2 reads ANQGSEA. V lost 2 bases, J lost 4 bases, and 4 bases stayed unmatched. The CDR3 loop spans 13 amino acids. In regard to this clonotype: Its specificity is unknown.

Primed by a sample-barcoded 5' primer and a J-beta primer mix, a second PCR proceeded for about 6 to 12 cycles. MiXCR, applied by TCRdb to the 5' RACE reads, yields one record per CDR3 protein. The sample shows some 1,800,000 distinct CDR3 sequences, approximately 40% of them seen only once. This rearrangement joins TRBV29-1 to TRBJ1-2, with 7 positions matching TRBD1. This sequence was found in a human donor in good health. The sequencing sample was made of blood. Written as DNA, the CDR3 is TGCAGCGTTGAAAGACAGGGTCCCTATGGCTACACCTTC. Residues: CSVERQGPYGYTF. The full variable domain, rest sourced from reference TRBV29-1 and TRBJ1-2, is SAVISQKPSRDICQRGTSLTIQCQVDSQVTMMFWYRQQPGQSLTLIATANQGSEATYESGFVIDKFPISRPNLTFSTLTVSNMSPEDSSIYLCSVERQGPYGYTFGSGTRLTVV.